This TCR beta chain was recovered during a study of blood T cell repertoires in COVID-19. As for the study in general: There were acute and convalescent COVID-19 samples, and they came from the United States, Italy and Spain. T cells, B-cell-depleted T cells, or PBMCs provided the cDNA or gDNA that served as material.

Assay used: immunoSEQ multiplex PCR; TCRdb lists only in-frame clones, some missing. This table holds 250,000 to 300,000 clones, 75% to 90% found once. This CDR3 is 15 amino acids long. The germline CDR1 and CDR2 sequences are DFQATT and SNEGSKA (reference sequence). Trimming pared 6 bases from V and 0 bases from J, leaving 16 bases between. This chain connects TRBV20-1 to TRBJ2-3; D might be TRBD1 (5 bases). The sample was peripheral blood. The receptor's source is a woman aged 70 to 79 with acute or convalescent COVID-19. This chain's CDR3 is CSASKGSSSTDTQYF. For the CDR3, the DNA is TGCAGTGCCAGTAAGGGGTCCTCTAGCACAGATACGCAGTATTTT.